This T cell receptor (beta chain) was obtained from a study of cytomegalovirus exposure and HLA in healthy donors. Broader study findings: Among TCR beta chains, those listed as cytomegalovirus-associated numbered fewer than 200. Relative to equally common others, HLA-associated TCR beta chains showed greater clonal expansion in a later analysis.

Comment on this clone: What it binds is not known.

The PCR ran on 60 Vbeta and 13 Jbeta primers. TCRdb keeps only in-frame clones here, not all; method: immunoSEQ multiplex PCR. The top ten clones hold approximately 8.4% of a sample with more than 80,000 clones, under 80% of them seen once. This CDR3 is 15 amino acids long. Germline CDR1 is SEHNR and CDR2 is FQNEAQ (reference sequence). The V end was cut by 5 bases, the J end by 0 bases, with 11 bases between. Specimen: PBMCs. V usage is TRBV7-9 and J usage is TRBJ1-5; no firm D call. The origin of this receptor is a human donor in good health. CDR3 bases: TGTGCCAGCAGCGGAGGTGATTATAGCAATCAGCCCCAGCATTTT. The encoded protein is CASSGGDYSNQPQHF.